These T cell receptor beta chains were read from a single sample in a study of shared clonotypes between healthy human individuals. Sequencing was performed with immunoSEQ multiplex PCR; in TCRdb, only in-frame clones are kept and a portion is missing. The table has just over 2,000,000 clones, around 95% seen once. The sequenced material came from naive CD4+ T cells sorted from blood. Receptors originate from a man between 18 and 29 years old in good health. Each CDR3 is given with its conserved first and last residue. A D gene is named only where the DNA matches it firmly. Clone sizes are given selectively: once, few, many, or a class where the clone is expanded.

clone_size d_call j_call v_call cdr3_aa cdr3_nt
- - TRBJ1-2 TRBV30 CAWSSGPVYGYTF TGTGCCTGGAGCTCGGGACCAGTCTATGGCTACACCTTC
- - TRBJ1-2 TRBV6-5 CASSRTATGDYGYTF TGTGCCAGCAGCCGGACCGCCACGGGGGACTATGGCTACACCTTC
- - TRBJ1-3 TRBV7-6 CASSLGPGLSGNTIYF TGTGCCAGCAGCTTAGGCCCAGGCCTCTCTGGAAACACCATATATTTT
- TRBD2 TRBJ2-1 TRBV30 CAWSRGGSFGNEQFF TGTGCCTGGAGTCGTGGCGGGAGTTTTGGCAATGAGCAGTTCTTC
- - TRBJ2-5 TRBV7-2 CASSLGGRETQYF TGTGCCAGCAGCTTAGGAGGGCGAGAGACCCAGTACTTC
- - TRBJ2-5 TRBV9 CASSASGGPEETQYF TGTGCCAGCAGCGCCTCAGGCGGGCCAGAAGAGACCCAGTACTTC
- TRBD2 TRBJ2-1 TRBV6-5 CASSTSGSGEQFF TGTGCCAGCAGTACTAGCGGGAGTGGTGAGCAGTTCTTC
- TRBD1 TRBJ2-6 TRBV5-1 CASQGAPRTGANVLTF TGCGCCAGCCAGGGGGCGCCGCGCACTGGGGCCAACGTCCTGACTTTC
- - TRBJ2-3 TRBV7-9 CASSPGPDTQYF TGTGCCAGCAGCCCGGGGCCAGATACGCAGTATTTT
- TRBD1 TRBJ1-6 TRBV28 CASSLRQGQGRSPLHF TGTGCCAGCAGTTTACGCCAGGGACAGGGTCGCTCACCCCTCCACTTT
once TRBD1 TRBJ1-2 TRBV20-1 CSATQGTGYTF TGCAGTGCTACACAGGGGACAGGCTACACCTTC
few - TRBJ1-1 TRBV20-1 CSVPGKTEAFF TGCAGTGTTCCGGGTAAAACTGAAGCTTTCTTT
- - TRBJ1-1 TRBV7-9 CASSPYEAFF TGTGCCAGCAGCCCGTATGAAGCTTTCTTT
- TRBD1 TRBJ1-2 TRBV9 CASSVDRGYGYTF TGTGCCAGCAGCGTGGACAGGGGTTATGGCTACACCTTC
- - TRBJ2-4 TRBV10-1 CASSVDAKNIQYF TGCGCCAGCAGTGTGGATGCCAAAAACATTCAGTACTTC